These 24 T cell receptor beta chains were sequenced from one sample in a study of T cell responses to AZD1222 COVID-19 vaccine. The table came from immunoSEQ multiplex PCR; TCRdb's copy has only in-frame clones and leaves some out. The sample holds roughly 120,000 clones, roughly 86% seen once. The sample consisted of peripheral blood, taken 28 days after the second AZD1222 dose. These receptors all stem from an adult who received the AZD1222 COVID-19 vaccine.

CDR3 sequence (DNA): TGTGCCAGCAGCTTAGGCCTGGTAGATACGCAGTATTTT. The encoded protein is CASSLGLVDTQYF. The rearrangement links TRBV13 to TRBJ2-3; D unresolved. Germline-derived CDR1 and CDR2 are PRHDT and FYEKMQ (reference sequence). V shed 0 bases and J shed 5 bases, with 6 bases lying between them. The CDR3 extends over 13 amino acids.

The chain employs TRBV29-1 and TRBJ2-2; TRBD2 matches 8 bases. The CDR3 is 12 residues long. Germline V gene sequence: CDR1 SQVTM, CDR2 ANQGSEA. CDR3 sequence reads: CTVAGRAGELFF. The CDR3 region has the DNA TGCACGGTAGCGGGACGGGCCGGGGAGCTGTTTTTT.

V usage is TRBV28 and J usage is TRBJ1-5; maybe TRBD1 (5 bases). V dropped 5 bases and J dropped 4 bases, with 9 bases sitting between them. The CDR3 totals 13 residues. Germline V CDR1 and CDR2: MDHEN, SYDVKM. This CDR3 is CASSIEGNQPQHF. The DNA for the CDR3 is TGTGCCAGCAGTATCGAGGGGAATCAGCCCCAGCATTTT. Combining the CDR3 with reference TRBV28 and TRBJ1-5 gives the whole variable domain DVKVTQSSRYLVKRTGEKVFLECVQDMDHENMFWYRQDPGLGLRLIYFSYDVKMKEKGDIPEGYSVSREKKERFSLILESASTNQTSMYLCASSIEGNQPQHFGDGTRLSIL.

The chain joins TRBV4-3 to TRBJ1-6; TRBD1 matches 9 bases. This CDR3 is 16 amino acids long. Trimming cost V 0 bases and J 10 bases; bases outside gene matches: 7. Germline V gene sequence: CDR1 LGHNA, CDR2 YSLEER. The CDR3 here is CASSQDTWTGASPLHF. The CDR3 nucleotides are TGCGCCAGCAGCCAAGATACATGGACAGGGGCCTCACCCCTCCACTTT.

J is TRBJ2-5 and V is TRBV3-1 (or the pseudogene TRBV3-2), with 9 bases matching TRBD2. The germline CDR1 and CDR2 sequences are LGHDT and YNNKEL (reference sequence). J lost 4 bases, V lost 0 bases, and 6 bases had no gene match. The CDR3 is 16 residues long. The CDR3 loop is CASSQDMASGVETQYF. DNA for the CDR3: TGTGCCAGCAGCCAAGACATGGCTAGCGGGGTAGAGACCCAGTACTTC.

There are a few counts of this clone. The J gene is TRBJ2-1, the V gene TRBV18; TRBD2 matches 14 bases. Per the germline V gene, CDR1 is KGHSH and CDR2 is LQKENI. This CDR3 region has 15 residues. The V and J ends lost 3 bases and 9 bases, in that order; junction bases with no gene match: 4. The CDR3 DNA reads TGTGCCAGCTCACCCGACGGACTAGCGGGGGGTGAGCAGTTCTTC. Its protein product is CASSPDGLAGGEQFF. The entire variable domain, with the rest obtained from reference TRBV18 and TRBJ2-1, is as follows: NAGVMQNPRHLVRRRGQEARLRCSPMKGHSHVYWYRQLPEEGLKFMVYLQKENIIDESGMPKERFSAEFPKEGPSILRIQQVVRGDSAAYFCASSPDGLAGGEQFFGPGTRLTVL.

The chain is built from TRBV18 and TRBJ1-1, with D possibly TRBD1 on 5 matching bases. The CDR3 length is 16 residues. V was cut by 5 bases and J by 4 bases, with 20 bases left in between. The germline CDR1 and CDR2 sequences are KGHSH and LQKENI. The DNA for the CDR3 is TGTGCCAGCTCATCCTCGGGACCAGGGCAGGGCACTGAAGCTTTCTTT. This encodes CASSSSGPGQGTEAFF. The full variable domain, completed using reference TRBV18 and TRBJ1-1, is NAGVMQNPRHLVRRRGQEARLRCSPMKGHSHVYWYRQLPEEGLKFMVYLQKENIIDESGMPKERFSAEFPKEGPSILRIQQVVRGDSAAYFCASSSSGPGQGTEAFFGQGTRLTVV.

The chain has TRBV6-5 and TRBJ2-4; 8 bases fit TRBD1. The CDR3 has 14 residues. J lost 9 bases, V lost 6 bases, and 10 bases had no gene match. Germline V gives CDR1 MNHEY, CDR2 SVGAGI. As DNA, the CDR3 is TGTGCCAGCAGGGATGGGACAGGTCTCGGCATTCAGTACTTC. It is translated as CASRDGTGLGIQYF.

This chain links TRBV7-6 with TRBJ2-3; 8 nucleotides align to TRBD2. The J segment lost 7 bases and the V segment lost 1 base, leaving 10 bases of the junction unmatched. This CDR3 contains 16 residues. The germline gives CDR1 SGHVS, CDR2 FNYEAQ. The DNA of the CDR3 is TGTGCCAGCAGCTTAGGTAGACTAGCGACTTCTCATACGCAGTATTTT. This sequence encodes CASSLGRLATSHTQYF.

The CDR3 sequence is CASSLTPEPNTEAFF. CDR3 nucleotides: TGTGCCAGCAGCTTAACTCCGGAGCCGAACACTGAAGCTTTCTTT. This chain links TRBV7-9 with TRBJ1-1; the D is unclear. Between the trimmed V and J ends, which lost 2 bases and 1 base, there was a span of 11 bases. Germline V gene sequence: CDR1 SEHNR, CDR2 FQNEAQ (reference sequence). This CDR3 spans 15 amino acids.

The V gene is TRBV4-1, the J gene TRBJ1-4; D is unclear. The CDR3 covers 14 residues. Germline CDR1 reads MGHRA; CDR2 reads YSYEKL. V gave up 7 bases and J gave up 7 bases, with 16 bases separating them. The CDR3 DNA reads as TGCGCCAGCATGAGGGAGCCATATGGTGAAAAACTGTTTTTT. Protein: CASMREPYGEKLFF.

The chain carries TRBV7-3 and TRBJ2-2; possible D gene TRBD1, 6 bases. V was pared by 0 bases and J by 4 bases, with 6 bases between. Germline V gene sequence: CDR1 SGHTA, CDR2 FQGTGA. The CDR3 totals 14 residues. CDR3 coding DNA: TGTGCCAGCAGCTTAACAGGGGGCACCGGGGAGCTGTTTTTT. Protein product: CASSLTGGTGELFF.

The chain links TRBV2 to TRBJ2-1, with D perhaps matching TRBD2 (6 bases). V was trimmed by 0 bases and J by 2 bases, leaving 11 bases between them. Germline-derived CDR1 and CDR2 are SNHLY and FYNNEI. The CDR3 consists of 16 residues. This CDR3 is CASSEAAGIPYNEQFF. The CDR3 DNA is TGTGCCAGCAGTGAAGCGGCGGGAATCCCCTACAATGAGCAGTTCTTC.

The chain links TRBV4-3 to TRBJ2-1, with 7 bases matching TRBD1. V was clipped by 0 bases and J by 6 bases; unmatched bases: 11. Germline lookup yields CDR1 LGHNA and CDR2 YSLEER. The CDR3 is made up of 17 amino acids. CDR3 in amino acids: CASSQDIVNEGANEQFF. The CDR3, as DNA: TGCGCCAGCAGCCAAGATATAGTAAACGAGGGGGCCAATGAGCAGTTCTTC.

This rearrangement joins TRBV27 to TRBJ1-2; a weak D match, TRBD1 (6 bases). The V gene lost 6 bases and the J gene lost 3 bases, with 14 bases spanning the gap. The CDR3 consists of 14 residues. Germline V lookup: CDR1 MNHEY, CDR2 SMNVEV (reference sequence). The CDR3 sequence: CASRSNGGYYGYTF. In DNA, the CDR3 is TGTGCCAGCAGGTCCAATGGGGGCTACTATGGCTACACCTTC.

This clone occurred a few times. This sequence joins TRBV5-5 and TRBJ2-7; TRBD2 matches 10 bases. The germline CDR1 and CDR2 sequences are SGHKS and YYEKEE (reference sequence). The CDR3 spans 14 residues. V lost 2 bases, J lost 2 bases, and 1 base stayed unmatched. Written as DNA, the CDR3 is TGTGCCAGCAGCTTAGCGGGAGGGACCTACGAGCAGTACTTC. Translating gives CASSLAGGTYEQYF.

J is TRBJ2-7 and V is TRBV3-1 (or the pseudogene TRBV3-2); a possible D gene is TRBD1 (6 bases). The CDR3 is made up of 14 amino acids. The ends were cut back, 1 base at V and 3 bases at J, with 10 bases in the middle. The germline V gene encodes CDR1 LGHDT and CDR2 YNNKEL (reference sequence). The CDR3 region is CASSQGTEDYEQYF. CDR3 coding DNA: TGTGCCAGCAGCCAAGGGACAGAGGACTACGAGCAGTACTTC.

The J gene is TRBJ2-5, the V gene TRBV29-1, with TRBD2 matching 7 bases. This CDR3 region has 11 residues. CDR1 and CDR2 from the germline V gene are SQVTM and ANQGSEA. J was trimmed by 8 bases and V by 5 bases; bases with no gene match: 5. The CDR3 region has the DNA TGCAGCGTTCACCCGGGGGGAACCCAGTACTTC. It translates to CSVHPGGTQYF. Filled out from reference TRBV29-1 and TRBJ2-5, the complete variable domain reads SAVISQKPSRDICQRGTSLTIQCQVDSQVTMMFWYRQQPGQSLTLIATANQGSEATYESGFVIDKFPISRPNLTFSTLTVSNMSPEDSSIYLCSVHPGGTQYFGPGTRLLVL.

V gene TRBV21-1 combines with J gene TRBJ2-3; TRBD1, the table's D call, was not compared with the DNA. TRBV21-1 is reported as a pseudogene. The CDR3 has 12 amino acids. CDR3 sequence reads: CASTLDRGPQYF. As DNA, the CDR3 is TGTGCCAGCACCCTGGACAGGGGACCGCAGTATTTT.

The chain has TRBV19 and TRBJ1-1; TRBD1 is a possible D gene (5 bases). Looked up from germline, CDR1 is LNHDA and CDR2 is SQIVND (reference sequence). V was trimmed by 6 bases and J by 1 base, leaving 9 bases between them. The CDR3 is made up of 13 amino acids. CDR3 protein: CASSQTGNTEAFF. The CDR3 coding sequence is TGTGCCAGTAGCCAAACAGGGAACACTGAAGCTTTCTTT.

The CDR3, as DNA: TGTGCCAGCAGCCAACAGAGCGGGCCCACACCCACAGATACGCAGTATTTT. Protein sequence: CASSQQSGPTPTDTQYF. The chain carries TRBV3-1 (or the pseudogene TRBV3-2) and TRBJ2-3; D possibly corresponds to TRBD2 (6 bases). V lost 2 bases, J lost 2 bases, and 17 bases lay in between. In germline, CDR1 is LGHDT, CDR2 YNNKEL (reference sequence). This CDR3 comprises 17 residues.

In nucleotides, the CDR3 is TGCGCCAGCAGCCTTTCCGGGACAGGGGTGACCGAGCAGTACTTC. It encodes CASSLSGTGVTEQYF. The rearrangement links TRBV5-1 to TRBJ2-7; 10 nucleotides line up with TRBD1. V was clipped by 4 bases and J by 6 bases; unmatched bases: 10. The CDR3 loop spans 15 amino acids. CDR1 is SGHRS and CDR2 is YFSETQ in the germline V gene.

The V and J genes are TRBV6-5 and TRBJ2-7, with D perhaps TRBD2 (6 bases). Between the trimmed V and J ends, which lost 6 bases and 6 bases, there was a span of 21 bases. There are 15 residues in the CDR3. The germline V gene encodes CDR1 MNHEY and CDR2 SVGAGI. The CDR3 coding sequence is TGTGCCAGCAGCCGTCTCCGGAAGGGAGGAGGCGAGCAGTACTTC. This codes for CASSRLRKGGGEQYF.

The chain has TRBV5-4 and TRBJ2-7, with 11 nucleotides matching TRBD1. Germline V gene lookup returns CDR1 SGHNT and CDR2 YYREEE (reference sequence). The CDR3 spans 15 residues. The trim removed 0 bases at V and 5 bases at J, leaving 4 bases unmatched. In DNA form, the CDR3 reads TGTGCCAGCAGCTTGGGCGGGACAGGGGGAAACGAGCAGTACTTC. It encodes CASSLGGTGGNEQYF.